This entry concerns a single T cell receptor beta chain. Its antigen is not yet known. No quality values exist for individual bases; no much larger clone is one base distant. The junction carries 8 bases between V and J, which are trimmed by 1 base and 8 bases respectively. From cysteine to phenylalanine, the CDR3 is 12 amino acids long. Only the CDR3 region is kept as DNA, spanning 36 bases read in frame from base 1. As encoded in the germline V gene, CDR1 is MDHEN while CDR2 is SYDVKM. The trial excluded patients who had a history of autoimmune disease or were on systemic immunosuppression. In every dose cohort, peripheral blood was drawn for TCR sequencing at baseline, cycle 4 day 1, and cycle 7 day 1. Samples were obtained from an open-label, multicenter, first-in-human phase I dose-escalation trial of ivuxolimab. Adults with locally advanced or metastatic melanoma, renal cell, hepatocellular, or head and neck squamous cell carcinoma were enrolled in the trial. Before TCR sequencing, CD4+ T cells and CD8+ T cells were sorted from peripheral blood as separate populations.

Genomic DNA was isolated from the sorted cells so that the TCRbeta CDR3 region could be sequenced. The immunoSEQ Assay was used to sequence the TCRbeta CDR3 regions. Not all clones reach the TCRdb copy of this immuneACCESS table, which keeps in-frame sequences only. Checked studies attribute under half of the gap to unresolved V genes and leave the rest unexplained. The sample table holds tens of thousands of clones, of which roughly nine tenths were seen once. The top ten constitute roughly 1.1% of the sample. This record belongs to a study of OX40 agonist ivuxolimab in advanced cancers. Study-wide context: Ivuxolimab was a fully human IgG2 agonistic monoclonal antibody targeting the costimulatory receptor OX40 (CD134). Intravenous ivuxolimab was administered to patients every 2 weeks at six dose levels: 0.01, 0.1, 0.3, 1.5, 3 and 10 mg/kg. Of the approximately 53 patients in dose escalation, some 20 had hepatocellular carcinoma, around 15 had melanoma, 9 had renal cell carcinoma and 9 had head and neck cancer. A male proportion of around 83% and a mean age of 60 years, ranging from roughly 23 to 85, were recorded for the dose-escalation cohort. Patients were allowed to have had prior anti-PD-1, anti-PD-L1 or anti-CTLA-4 therapy, and around two fifths of the dose-escalation patients had been treated with checkpoint inhibitors. Partial responses were achieved by three dose-escalation patients, of whom one had hepatocellular carcinoma and two had cutaneous melanoma. The purpose of peripheral TCRbeta sequencing was to test whether ivuxolimab changed TCR sequence diversity and led to clonal T-cell expansion. The paper describes the monotherapy dose-escalation part (N = 52 patients) of the phase I trial of ivuxolimab. Study-level results and caveats: In partial responders in the 0.1-3.0 mg/kg groups, normalized peripheral clonal expansion was found to be among the lowest, especially among CD8+ T cells. At doses of 0.1 to 3.0 mg/kg, clonal expansion of both CD4+ and CD8+ blood T cells was observed from baseline to week 6. Which antigens the clonally expanded peripheral T cells were specific for was not determined. After ivuxolimab, CD8+ T cells had more expanded clones than CD4+ T cells on average. Low levels of normalized T-cell clonal expansion were also seen in some patients who did not respond.

The sequence came from an adult with an advanced solid tumor such as melanoma, head and neck, liver or kidney cancer. The material sequenced was CD4+ or CD8+ T cells sorted from blood, taken in a trial of the OX40 agonist ivuxolimab. The rearrangement combines TRBV28 with TRBJ1-1; no D gene call is confident. In nucleotide form, the sequence is TGTGCCAGCAGTTTATCGCTGCCGGAAGCTTTCTTT. This encodes CASSLSLPEAFF.